One sample yielded the 11 T cell receptor beta chains listed below, sequenced in a study of beta chain features in type 1 diabetes. As every portion of the isolated RNA was reverse transcribed, the sequencing read expressed TCRB transcripts. The method was immunoSEQ multiplex PCR; TCRdb's version includes in-frame clones alone and lacks a portion of them. The sample has some 190,000 clones; 7% to 9% are singletons. No cognate antigen is known for these TCRs. Notes on the study in general: Type 1 diabetes patients showed a moderate but significant shortening of TCRB CDR3s in all four CD4+ subsets.

The sequenced sample consisted of central memory CD4+ T cells from blood. The receptors were sampled from a man aged 18-30 years with type 1 diabetes.

The genes are TRBV6-6 and TRBJ1-5; possibly TRBD1 for D (5 bases). With 6 bases removed from V and 6 bases from J, the gap between germline ends came to 18 bases. The CDR3 length is 15 residues. The germline gives CDR1 MNHNY, CDR2 SVGAGI (reference sequence). The CDR3 bases are TGTGCCAGCAGCAACCAAGGGGTGGTGGGTCAGCCCCAGCATTTT. Amino acids: CASSNQGVVGQPQHF.

This clone was observed a handful of times. The rearrangement links TRBV5-6 to TRBJ1-5, with no clear D. CDR3 length: 14 amino acids. The V end was cut by 4 bases, the J end by 7 bases, with 15 bases between. CDR1 and CDR2 (germline): SGHDT, YYEEEE. The CDR3 sequence: CASSLPGIGQPQHF. The CDR3 DNA reads as TGTGCCAGCAGCCTCCCGGGGATTGGCCAGCCCCAGCATTTT.

This clone was seen at least ten times. V gene TRBV7-2 combines with J gene TRBJ2-7; D may be TRBD1 (5 bases). The CDR3 length is 15 residues. The V gene's germline CDR1 is SGHTA and CDR2 FQGNSA. With 5 bases removed from V and 4 bases from J, the gap between germline ends came to 18 bases. As DNA, the CDR3 is TGTGCCAGCAGCCCCACCCGGGTCCCAGGGTACGAGCAGTACTTC. Protein sequence: CASSPTRVPGYEQYF.

The chain couples TRBV7-2 to TRBJ1-1; D unresolved. This CDR3 region has 13 residues. In germline, CDR1 is SGHTA, CDR2 FQGNSA. V dropped 2 bases and J dropped 4 bases, with 8 bases sitting between them. The DNA of the CDR3 is TGTGCCAGCAGCTTATCCGGCGGCACTGAAGCTTTCTTT. Amino acid sequence: CASSLSGGTEAFF.

The rearrangement links TRBV5-1 to TRBJ2-1; TRBD2 matches at 11 bases. Germline assignment: CDR1 SGHRS and CDR2 YFSETQ. Losses at the gene ends were 7 bases for V and 5 bases for J; bases not matched to a gene: 8. This CDR3 has 15 residues. The CDR3 is CASVTGTSGHNEQFF. Written as DNA, the CDR3 is TGCGCCAGCGTTACCGGGACTAGCGGTCACAATGAGCAGTTCTTC.

The chain employs TRBV5-1 and TRBJ2-3; the match to TRBD1 covers 8 bases. CDR1 is SGHRS and CDR2 is YFSETQ in the germline V gene. The trim removed 4 bases at V and 2 bases at J, leaving 6 bases unmatched. The CDR3 covers 15 residues. The CDR3 coding sequence is TGCGCCAGCAGCCCTGTACAGGGGGACACAGATACGCAGTATTTT. Amino acid sequence: CASSPVQGDTDTQYF.

This clone was observed a few times. The gene calls are TRBV5-6 and TRBJ1-2; D gene unclear. V was cut by 3 bases and J by 8 bases, with 14 bases left in between. This CDR3 has 13 amino acids. The germline V gene encodes CDR1 SGHDT and CDR2 YYEEEE. Here the CDR3 DNA reads TGTGCCAGCAGCTCCGGGTTTCGTGGGGGCTACACCTTC. This codes for CASSSGFRGGYTF.

The table lists this clone with a few counts. The chain couples TRBV5-1 to TRBJ1-5; D remains unclear. The CDR3 consists of 14 residues. Trimming took 4 bases from V and 5 from J, leaving 13 bases between them. CDR1 is SGHRS, CDR2 YFSETQ, per germline. CDR3 sequence (DNA): TGCGCCAGCAGCGACGGCCGAGGTCATCAGCCCCAGCATTTT. Its protein is CASSDGRGHQPQHF.

This chain connects TRBV21-1 to TRBJ2-1; the table gives TRBD2 as D, unverified against the DNA. TRBV21-1 is reported as a pseudogene. This CDR3 spans 13 amino acids. CDR3 sequence: CASSLPSTDEQFF. The CDR3 nucleotides are TGTGCCAGCAGCCTTCCTAGCACGGATGAGCAGTTCTTC.

This clone was detected only a few times. The gene calls are TRBV7-2 and TRBJ2-7, with D perhaps matching TRBD2 (7 bases). The CDR3 spans 16 residues. The germline V gene encodes CDR1 SGHTA and CDR2 FQGNSA. With 4 bases removed from V and 5 bases from J, the gap between germline ends came to 21 bases. CDR3 loop: CASSSRGGGLINEQYF. As DNA, the CDR3 is TGTGCCAGCAGCTCGAGGGGGGGCGGGCTAATCAACGAGCAGTACTTC.

The J gene is TRBJ1-2, the V gene TRBV5-4; D ambiguous. The CDR3 consists of 12 residues. Trimming removed 0 bases from V and 6 bases from J, with 6 bases in between. Germline assignment: CDR1 SGHNT and CDR2 YYREEE (reference sequence). The CDR3 region is CASSLDLDGYTF. The CDR3 DNA follows: TGTGCCAGCAGCTTGGATCTCGATGGCTACACCTTC.